This T cell receptor beta chain was retrieved from a study of blood T cell repertoires in COVID-19. Study information: Samples came from the United States, Italy and Spain, spanning acute and convalescent COVID-19. Sample material is recorded as cDNA or gDNA derived from T cells, B-cell-depleted T cells, or PBMCs.

Germline assignment: CDR1 SGHVS and CDR2 FNYEAQ. There are 18 residues in the CDR3. V was trimmed by 6 bases and J by 2 bases, leaving 24 bases between them. As handled by the study authors: Cell counts per sample came from amplifying reference gene primers. This table comes from immunoSEQ multiplex PCR, and its TCRdb copy is limited to in-frame clones, with some not included. That table gives V, J and clone size, and the DNA gave D and trimming. Of 150,000 to 200,000 clones detected, approximately 92% appear once; the ten largest clones hold approximately 4.9%. A Seattle source enrolled patients during active infection and followed them longitudinally.

Material for sequencing was peripheral blood. The chain links TRBV7-6 to TRBJ2-3, with a weak D call TRBD1 (6 bases). The source of this sequence is a man aged 25 to 40 with COVID-19, enrolled during active disease. The CDR3 spells CASSTGTTVYSFTDTQYF. CDR3 sequence (DNA): TGTGCCAGCAGTACCGGGACAACTGTCTATTCTTTCACAGATACGCAGTATTTT.